One sample yielded the 20 T cell receptor beta chains listed below, sequenced in a study of neurological immune-mediated disorders. TCRdb processed the 5' RACE reads anew with MiXCR; each CDR3 protein has one entry. Here the sample spans more than 70,000 distinct CDR3 sequences, 9% to 12% being singletons. Sequenced: PBMCs. The source is a man in his forties in good health.

There are many counts of this clonotype. The rearrangement joins TRBV13 to TRBJ1-1, with D unresolved. Germline CDR1 PRHDT, CDR2 FYEKMQ (reference sequence). The ends were cut back, 5 bases at V and 0 bases at J, with 19 bases in the middle. The CDR3 loop spans 17 amino acids. CDR3 DNA sequence: TGTGCCAGCAGCCTATGGAGGCTTGGCAGCCTGAACACTGAAGCTTTCTTT. Translating gives CASSLWRLGSLNTEAFF.

This clonotype was recorded at least ten times. CDR3 sequence (DNA): TGCAGTGCTGGGGTGGGTAGCAATCAGCCCCAGCATTTT. Translation: CSAGVGSNQPQHF. The chain links TRBV20-1 to TRBJ1-5; D is uncertain. The V gene lost 5 bases and the J gene lost 0 bases, with 8 bases spanning the gap. The CDR3 is 13 residues long. Germline V lookup: CDR1 DFQATT, CDR2 SNEGSKA (reference sequence).

This clonotype was detected only once. The V and J genes are TRBV6-1 and TRBJ2-3; D unclear. This CDR3 has 12 amino acids. Trimming pared 10 bases from V and 2 bases from J, leaving 10 bases between. From germline, CDR1 is MNHNS and CDR2 SASEGT. CDR3 sequence (DNA): TGTGCCACCGACTTCTTCACAGATACGCAGTATTTT. Its protein is CATDFFTDTQYF.

The chain employs TRBV11-3 and TRBJ2-2, with 11 bases aligning to TRBD2. CDR1 and CDR2 from the germline V gene are SGHNT and YENEEA. With V trimmed by 4 bases and J by 0 bases, 19 bases remained unmatched. The CDR3 extends over 22 amino acids. Here the CDR3 DNA reads TGTGCCAGCAGCTCCGGTCGCGGAACCGGGACTAGCGGAAGTACGAACACCGGGGAGCTGTTTTTT. This gives the protein CASSSGRGTGTSGSTNTGELFF.

The chain is built from TRBV11-1 and TRBJ2-2; 10 bases map to TRBD1. V lost 4 bases, J lost 3 bases, and 11 bases stayed unmatched. Germline CDR1 is SGHAT and CDR2 is FQDESV (reference sequence). The CDR3 is 18 residues long. This chain's CDR3 is CASSSLGQGIPDTGELFF. CDR3 nucleotides: TGTGCCAGCAGCTCTCTGGGACAGGGGATTCCGGACACCGGGGAGCTGTTTTTT.

This clonotype was seen repeatedly, ten times or more. The chain links TRBV5-1 to TRBJ2-7; no definite D call. Germline V CDR1 and CDR2: SGHRS, YFSETQ. With 0 bases removed from V and 4 bases from J, the gap between germline ends came to 8 bases. The CDR3 loop spans 13 amino acids. As DNA, the CDR3 is TGCGCCAGCAGCTTGGGGCAACAGTACGAGCAGTACTTC. It is translated as CASSLGQQYEQYF.

This clonotype was seen ten or more times. V is TRBV5-1 and J is TRBJ2-3; D might be TRBD1 (6 bases). The CDR3 consists of 14 residues. V lost 0 bases and J 4 bases, leaving 9 bases between the germline ends. Germline V gene data show CDR1 as SGHRS and CDR2 as YFSETQ. The CDR3 nucleotides read TGCGCCAGCAGCTTGGCAGGGGCCGCAGATACGCAGTATTTT. As protein: CASSLAGAADTQYF.

This clonotype was seen at least ten times. This chain links TRBV28 with TRBJ2-5; D possibly corresponds to TRBD1 (5 bases). The CDR3 contains 13 residues. CDR1 is MDHEN, CDR2 SYDVKM, per germline. Trimming shortened V by 4 bases and J by 5 bases, and 11 bases separated the two germline ends. The CDR3 nucleotides read TGTGCCAGCAGTTCAGGGTTGGGGGAGACCCAGTACTTC. It codes for CASSSGLGETQYF.

This clonotype has a count of ten or more. This chain joins TRBV5-1 and TRBJ2-1; no clear D. V dropped 0 bases and J dropped 2 bases, with 6 bases sitting between them. The CDR3 spans 14 residues. Germline V gives CDR1 SGHRS, CDR2 YFSETQ. CDR3 DNA: TGCGCCAGCAGCTTGGAGACGGCCTACAATGAGCAGTTCTTC. Encoded protein: CASSLETAYNEQFF.

This clonotype was observed at least ten times. The chain couples TRBV2 to TRBJ2-3; a possible D gene is TRBD1 (6 bases). The CDR3 totals 16 residues. Looked up from germline, CDR1 is SNHLY and CDR2 is FYNNEI. Between the trimmed V and J ends, which lost 6 bases and 2 bases, there was a span of 18 bases. The CDR3 protein is CASSVGTNRLTDTQYF. In DNA form, the CDR3 reads TGTGCCAGCAGCGTAGGGACAAATCGGCTCACAGATACGCAGTATTTT.

This clonotype was observed a few times. The chain joins TRBV5-1 to TRBJ2-7; tentatively, D is TRBD2 (5 bases). V shed 3 bases and J shed 1 base, with 14 bases lying between them. Germline-derived CDR1 and CDR2 are SGHRS and YFSETQ. The CDR3 contains 15 residues. The CDR3 protein is CASSYRDSSSYEQYF. CDR3 sequence (DNA): TGCGCCAGCAGCTATCGGGATTCTTCTTCCTACGAGCAGTACTTC.

This clonotype was picked up many times. The chain employs TRBV15 and TRBJ2-3; TRBD2 agrees at 7 bases. The CDR3 is 16 amino acids. CDR1 and CDR2 from the germline V gene are LNHNV and YYDKDF (reference sequence). The J segment lost 0 bases and the V segment lost 0 bases, leaving 3 bases of the junction unmatched. The CDR3 region has the DNA TGTGCCACCAGCAGAGAGGGGAGGGGAAGCACAGATACGCAGTATTTT. Translated: CATSREGRGSTDTQYF.

In its sample, this clonotype was seen many times. This chain connects TRBV3-1 to TRBJ2-5; 12 bases agree with TRBD1. This CDR3 has 15 amino acids. V was clipped by 5 bases and J by 4 bases; unmatched bases: 5. Germline lookup yields CDR1 LGHDT and CDR2 YNNKEL (reference sequence). CDR3 sequence: CASSFPGQGAETQYF. CDR3 nucleotide sequence: TGTGCCAGCAGCTTTCCGGGACAGGGGGCAGAGACCCAGTACTTC.

Comment on this clonotype: A read error may account for a junction end that differs from germline. The chain links TRBV6-6 to TRBJ1-1; unclear D gene. Germline V gene data show CDR1 as MNHNY and CDR2 as SVGAGI (reference sequence). The CDR3 loop spans 12 amino acids. Here the CDR3 reads CARSYGAGDAFF. CDR3 DNA sequence: TGTGCCCGCAGTTACGGCGCGGGCGACGCGTTCTTT.

This clonotype was found many times. J is TRBJ1-2 and V is TRBV6-1; D ambiguous. Germline V gives CDR1 MNHNS, CDR2 SASEGT. V was trimmed by 5 bases and J by 4 bases, leaving 20 bases between them. CDR3 length: 16 residues. The CDR3: CASSPSFSLNSYGYTF. The CDR3 DNA reads as TGTGCCAGCAGTCCCTCCTTCAGTCTCAACAGCTATGGCTACACCTTC.

This clonotype was observed many times. The chain combines TRBV12-3 or TRBV12-4 with TRBJ2-7, with D possibly matching TRBD1 (5 bases). This CDR3 contains 16 residues. Trimming pared 6 bases from V and 0 bases from J, leaving 18 bases between. CDR3: CASSPPDSDSSYEQYF. The CDR3 DNA is TGTGCCAGCAGCCCCCCAGACAGTGACTCCTCCTACGAGCAGTACTTC.

This clonotype was seen repeatedly, ten times or more. The chain employs TRBV5-1 and TRBJ2-3, with D unclear. The CDR3 is 12 residues long. Between the trimmed V and J ends, which lost 2 bases and 6 bases, there was a span of 7 bases. Germline V gene sequence: CDR1 SGHRS, CDR2 YFSETQ. CDR3 protein: CASSFSDDTQYF. In DNA form, the CDR3 reads TGCGCCAGCAGCTTCTCTGATGATACGCAGTATTTT. Based on the CDR3 plus reference TRBV5-1 and TRBJ2-3, the full variable domain is KAGVTQTPRYLIKTRGQQVTLSCSPISGHRSVSWYQQTPGQGLQFLFEYFSETQRNKGNFPGRFSGRQFSNSRSEMNVSTLELGDSALYLCASSFSDDTQYFGPGTRLTVL.

This clonotype was seen at least ten times. The chain employs TRBV14 and TRBJ2-7, with 8 bases that match TRBD2. The CDR3 is 14 residues long. The junction had 3 bases not matched to a gene; V was cut back by 1 base and J by 4 bases. Germline CDR1 reads SGHDN; CDR2 reads FVKESK. CDR3 coding DNA: TGTGCCAGCAGCCAAGGGACTAGCAATTACGAGCAGTACTTC. Residues: CASSQGTSNYEQYF.

This clonotype was counted many times. This rearrangement joins TRBV6-5 to TRBJ2-2, with D tentatively TRBD2 (6 bases). The CDR3 extends over 14 amino acids. Germline loops: CDR1 MNHEY, CDR2 SVGAGI. V dropped 8 bases and J dropped 4 bases, with 14 bases sitting between them. CDR3 protein: CASSEGGATGELFF. As DNA, the CDR3 is TGTGCCAGCTCGGAGGGCGGGGCCACCGGGGAGCTGTTTTTT.

This chain joins TRBV7-9 and TRBJ2-2, with 11 positions matching TRBD2. Trimming cost V 4 bases and J 7 bases; bases outside gene matches: 11. The CDR3 spans 17 residues. The V gene's germline CDR1 is SEHNR and CDR2 FQNEAQ (reference sequence). DNA of the CDR3: TGTGCCAGCAGCTCCTTAGCGGGAGGGCCCGGGATCGGGGAGCTGTTTTTT. Its translation: CASSSLAGGPGIGELFF.